A single sample is the source of the 32 T cell receptor beta chains below, sequenced in a study of OX40 agonist ivuxolimab in advanced cancers. Data came from immunoSEQ multiplex PCR; TCRdb stores just in-frame clones and leaves some out. The repertoire includes tens of thousands of clones, about 83% of them detected once, and around 27% sits in the top ten. Material: CD4+ or CD8+ T cells sorted from blood, obtained in a trial of the OX40 agonist ivuxolimab. These receptors originate from an adult with an advanced solid tumor such as melanoma, head and neck, liver or kidney cancer.

The CDR3 is CASSYVAGREKLFF. CDR3 DNA sequence: TGTGCCAGCAGTTACGTTGCAGGGAGAGAAAAACTGTTTTTT. The chain couples TRBV6-5 to TRBJ1-4; D is perhaps TRBD1 (5 bases). Trimming left V 2 bases short and J 8 bases short, with 12 bases between. CDR3 length equals 14 residues. Per germline, CDR1 MNHEY and CDR2 SVGAGI.

This clone was detected only a few times. The chain joins TRBV13 to TRBJ2-7; 8 bases are shared with TRBD2. The CDR3 spans 15 residues. Germline V gene data show CDR1 as PRHDT and CDR2 as FYEKMQ (reference sequence). V was pared by 5 bases and J by 5 bases, with 11 bases of the junction left unmatched. The CDR3 loop reads CASSILAGPRNEQYF. The CDR3 nucleotides are TGTGCCAGCAGCATCCTAGCGGGCCCCCGAAACGAGCAGTACTTC.

The chain combines TRBV6-5 with TRBJ2-3; D might be TRBD1 or TRBD2, each matching 6 bases. The CDR3 length is 16 residues. The germline V gene encodes CDR1 MNHEY and CDR2 SVGAGI. The V end was cut by 2 bases, the J end by 1 base, with 13 bases between. This chain's CDR3 is CASSYGTPGGTDTQYF. The CDR3, as DNA: TGTGCCAGCAGTTACGGGACTCCAGGGGGCACAGATACGCAGTATTTT.

The genes are TRBV5-4 and TRBJ1-1, with a possible D match to TRBD1 (5 bases). Germline V gene sequence: CDR1 SGHNT, CDR2 YYREEE (reference sequence). The CDR3 length is 14 residues. Deletions cut 0 bases from V and 1 base from J, with 7 bases between. The CDR3 DNA is TGTGCCAGCAGCTTGGCAGGGAGGAACACTGAAGCTTTCTTT. It codes for CASSLAGRNTEAFF.

This sequence joins TRBV7-8 and TRBJ1-2, with D maybe TRBD1 (6 bases). V was pared by 2 bases and J by 4 bases, with 14 bases between. Germline CDR1 SGHVS, CDR2 FQNEAQ. The CDR3 covers 15 residues. CDR3 protein: CASSLSNRAFYGYTF. CDR3 sequence (DNA): TGTGCCAGCAGCTTAAGCAACAGGGCTTTCTATGGCTACACCTTC.

This clone appeared a single time. The V call is TRBV6-5, the J call TRBJ1-4, with D tentatively TRBD1 (5 bases). From germline, CDR1 is MNHEY and CDR2 SVGAGI. V lost 4 bases and J lost 5, with 14 bases in between. The CDR3 length is 15 residues. This CDR3 is CASSFLGRVNEKLFF. The CDR3 nucleotides are TGTGCCAGCAGTTTTTTGGGACGGGTGAATGAAAAACTGTTTTTT.

The sample holds one count of this clone. This rearrangement joins TRBV7-8 to TRBJ1-4, with a weak D call TRBD1 (5 bases). V dropped 5 bases and J dropped 6 bases, with 16 bases sitting between them. This CDR3 region has 15 residues. Germline V lookup: CDR1 SGHVS, CDR2 FQNEAQ. CDR3 DNA: TGTGCCAGCAGCGGAGGTGGGGCAAAGGATGAAAAACTGTTTTTT. It yields the protein CASSGGGAKDEKLFF.

This clone was detected once. The rearrangement joins TRBV28 to TRBJ1-6, with D perhaps matching TRBD1 (6 bases). V lost 4 bases to trimming and J lost 2 bases, with 12 bases between them. There are 16 residues in the CDR3. Germline lookup yields CDR1 MDHEN and CDR2 SYDVKM. The chain's CDR3 is CASSSSTGAYNSPLHF. DNA of the CDR3: TGTGCCAGCAGTTCATCGACAGGCGCCTATAATTCACCCCTCCACTTT.

The CDR3 spells CASSRPGLGDSYEQYF. The DNA for the CDR3 is TGTGCCAGCAGTAGACCGGGACTAGGTGATTCCTACGAGCAGTACTTC. The gene calls are TRBV28 and TRBJ2-7; the match to TRBD2 covers 8 bases. Per germline, CDR1 MDHEN and CDR2 SYDVKM. With V trimmed by 5 bases and J by 1 base, 10 bases remained unmatched. The CDR3 has 16 residues.

This sequence joins TRBV7-9 and TRBJ2-1; D not certain. Between the trimmed V and J ends, which lost 6 bases and 0 bases, there was a span of 9 bases. The CDR3 contains 14 residues. Germline V gene sequence: CDR1 SEHNR, CDR2 FQNEAQ (reference sequence). The CDR3 here is CASSFLGSYNEQFF. The CDR3 DNA reads as TGTGCCAGCAGTTTCTTGGGCTCCTACAATGAGCAGTTCTTC.

The J gene is TRBJ1-2, the V gene TRBV5-1, with a weak D call TRBD1 (5 bases). The CDR3 has 14 amino acids. The germline V gene has CDR1 SGHRS and CDR2 YFSETQ. Deletions cut 4 bases from V and 3 bases from J, with 13 bases between. The CDR3 reads CASSPKGGDYGYTF. The CDR3 bases are TGCGCCAGCAGCCCGAAGGGAGGGGACTATGGCTACACCTTC.

In this sample, this clone turned up once. Within the sample, other DNA sequences also encode this same CDR3. This chain links TRBV4-3 with TRBJ2-7; the D is unclear. This CDR3 contains 16 residues. Trimming cost V 0 bases and J 1 base, with 13 bases left between them. Germline-derived CDR1 and CDR2 are LGHNA and YSLEER. The chain's CDR3 is CASSQDVGVGSYEQYF. The CDR3 DNA follows: TGCGCCAGCAGCCAAGATGTCGGTGTTGGATCCTACGAGCAGTACTTC.

V usage is TRBV30 and J usage is TRBJ2-7; 7 nucleotides match TRBD1. CDR3 length: 21 residues. In germline, CDR1 is GTSNPN, CDR2 SVGIG (reference sequence). V was pared by 0 bases and J by 2 bases, with 25 bases of the junction left unmatched. The CDR3 bases are TGTGCCTGGAGTGTACGAGGAGGCGACCTTCGGACAGGCCCCCGTGCCTACGAGCAGTACTTC. Protein: CAWSVRGGDLRTGPRAYEQYF.

The chain has TRBV6-1 and TRBJ2-7, with TRBD1 as a possible D gene (6 bases). Germline assignment: CDR1 MNHNS and CDR2 SASEGT. CDR3 size: 14 residues. V was pared by 4 bases and J by 3 bases, with 13 bases between. Here the CDR3 DNA reads TGTGCCAGCAGTGGTTTGGGACAAATCTACGAGCAGTACTTC. It specifies CASSGLGQIYEQYF.

The chain is built from TRBV2 and TRBJ1-5, with 9 positions matching TRBD1. Germline assignment: CDR1 SNHLY and CDR2 FYNNEI. CDR3 length equals 16 residues. The junction had 11 bases not matched to a gene; V was cut back by 4 bases and J by 7 bases. CDR3 amino acids: CASSGTRDRVGQPQHF. The CDR3 nucleotides read TGTGCCAGCAGTGGGACCCGGGACAGGGTGGGGCAGCCCCAGCATTTT.

The CDR3 nucleotides read TGTGCCAGCAGCTTAGATTGGGCGGGGGTAGTCGATGGCTACACCTTC. Translating it yields CASSLDWAGVVDGYTF. V usage is TRBV7-8 and J usage is TRBJ1-2; perhaps TRBD1 as D (5 bases). Trimming left V 1 base short and J 6 bases short, with 18 bases between. From germline, CDR1 is SGHVS and CDR2 FQNEAQ. This CDR3 contains 16 residues.

This chain connects TRBV6-5 to TRBJ2-2; 13 bases match TRBD2. Germline V gives CDR1 MNHEY, CDR2 SVGAGI. The junction had 0 bases not matched to a gene; V was cut back by 2 bases and J by 3 bases. The CDR3 covers 16 residues. CDR3 protein: CASSYTSGRDTGELFF. As DNA, the CDR3 is TGTGCCAGCAGTTACACTAGCGGGAGGGACACCGGGGAGCTGTTTTTT.

The gene calls are TRBV5-4 and TRBJ2-7, with 10 bases that match TRBD2. CDR3 length: 15 amino acids. The V gene end was trimmed by 0 bases and the J gene end by 4 bases; junction bases not matched to a gene: 4. Per the germline V gene, CDR1 is SGHNT and CDR2 is YYREEE (reference sequence). The CDR3 DNA is TGTGCCAGCAGCTTGGCCGGGACTAGCGATTACGAGCAGTACTTC. Translated, it gives CASSLAGTSDYEQYF.

The chain employs TRBV5-6 and TRBJ2-5, with TRBD2 identical over 8 bases. The DNA end is more similar to TRBJ2-7, so the J call may be wrong. There are 15 residues in the CDR3. Per the germline V gene, CDR1 is SGHDT and CDR2 is YYEEEE. CDR3 coding DNA: TGTGCCAGCAGCTTGGAGCGGGGGAGCTCCTACGAGCAGTACTTC. As protein: CASSLERGSSYEQYF.

The rearrangement links TRBV6-6 to TRBJ1-1; D not certain. CDR3 length: 13 residues. Germline values: CDR1 MNHNY, CDR2 SVGAGI (reference sequence). V was clipped by 6 bases and J by 8 bases, with 16 bases between them. The CDR3 DNA reads as TGTGCCAGCAGCCAAAGGAGCGGGCGAGAAGCTTTCTTT. This gives the protein CASSQRSGREAFF.

The chain carries TRBV29-1 and TRBJ1-1; D possibly corresponds to TRBD1 (6 bases). This CDR3 is 14 amino acids long. Between the trimmed V and J ends, which lost 2 bases and 5 bases, there was a span of 15 bases. Looked up from germline, CDR1 is SQVTM and CDR2 is ANQGSEA. The chain's CDR3 is CSVELGAGGTEAFF. The CDR3 DNA reads TGCAGCGTTGAATTGGGGGCTGGAGGAACTGAAGCTTTCTTT.

V gene TRBV9 combines with J gene TRBJ2-2; D unclear. The length of the CDR3 is 13 residues. Between the trimmed V and J ends, which lost 3 bases and 3 bases, there was a span of 6 bases. Germline V CDR1 and CDR2: SGDLS, YYNGEE. CDR3 residues: CASSELHTGELFF. The CDR3 DNA reads as TGTGCCAGCAGCGAGCTACACACCGGGGAGCTGTTTTTT. The full variable domain, rest sourced from reference TRBV9 and TRBJ2-2, is DSGVTQTPKHLITATGQRVTLRCSPRSGDLSVYWYQQSLDQGLQFLIQYYNGEERAKGNILERFSAQQFPDLHSELNLSSLELGDSALYFCASSELHTGELFFGEGSRLTVL.

The chain has TRBV7-9 and TRBJ2-5; TRBD2 is a possible D gene (5 bases). CDR3 length: 14 residues. CDR1 is SEHNR, CDR2 FQNEAQ, per germline (reference sequence). Trimming cost V 5 bases and J 4 bases, with 14 bases left between them. Written as DNA, the CDR3 is TGTGCCAGCAGCCCGCCGACGGGGATAGAGACCCAGTACTTC. Encoded protein: CASSPPTGIETQYF.

The genes are TRBV29-1 and TRBJ2-7, with 9 bases that match TRBD1. The CDR3 has 13 residues. J lost 1 base, V lost 8 bases, and 6 bases had no gene match. The germline gives CDR1 SQVTM, CDR2 ANQGSEA. The CDR3 sequence is CSTLTGGSYEQYF. The CDR3 DNA follows: TGCAGCACACTGACAGGGGGGTCCTACGAGCAGTACTTC.

This clone was observed a few times. The V and J genes are TRBV7-2 and TRBJ2-7, with D possibly being TRBD2 (5 bases). The CDR3 is made up of 14 amino acids. Trimming pared 5 bases from V and 5 bases from J, leaving 16 bases between. Germline assignment: CDR1 SGHTA and CDR2 FQGNSA. Here the CDR3 DNA reads TGTGCCAGCAGCCTTAATCGGGATCCTGACGAGCAGTACTTC. It is translated as CASSLNRDPDEQYF.

The V and J genes are TRBV14 and TRBJ2-1; D is possibly TRBD2 (6 bases). Germline lookup yields CDR1 SGHDN and CDR2 FVKESK. This CDR3 comprises 14 residues. V lost 1 base and J lost 3, with 7 bases in between. The CDR3 region has the DNA TGTGCCAGCAGCCAAGCGGGGGACTACAATGAGCAGTTCTTC. It specifies CASSQAGDYNEQFF.

The V gene is TRBV7-9, the J gene TRBJ1-3; D is unclear. The length of the CDR3 is 14 residues. V was trimmed by 0 bases and J by 2 bases, leaving 5 bases between them. Germline V CDR1 and CDR2: SEHNR, FQNEAQ (reference sequence). The CDR3 nucleotides read TGTGCCAGCAGCTTAGCGACGGCTGGAAACACCATATATTTT. This gives the protein CASSLATAGNTIYF.

V usage is TRBV5-4 and J usage is TRBJ2-1; 10 bases fit TRBD2. The trim removed 0 bases at V and 6 bases at J, leaving 3 bases unmatched. Per the germline V gene, CDR1 is SGHNT and CDR2 is YYREEE (reference sequence). This CDR3 spans 15 amino acids. The chain's CDR3 is CASSLASGSFNEQFF. The CDR3 DNA follows: TGTGCCAGCAGCTTGGCTAGCGGGAGTTTCAATGAGCAGTTCTTC. Together with reference TRBV5-4 and TRBJ2-1, the CDR3 gives the full variable domain: ETGVTQSPTHLIKTRGQQVTLRCSSQSGHNTVSWYQQALGQGPQFIFQYYREEENGRGNFPPRFSGLQFPNYSSELNVNALELDDSALYLCASSLASGSFNEQFFGPGTRLTVL.

This clone was seen just once. The CDR3: CASSSRGTGGTRAKNIQYF. The CDR3 DNA follows: TGTGCCAGCAGCTCGCGGGGGACAGGGGGCACGAGGGCCAAAAACATTCAGTACTTC. The gene calls are TRBV5-6 and TRBJ2-4, with 12 positions matching TRBD1. The CDR3 has 19 amino acids. Per germline, CDR1 SGHDT and CDR2 YYEEEE. The V and J ends lost 3 bases and 1 base, in that order; junction bases with no gene match: 11.

Notes on this clone: Other DNA sequences in the sample encode the same CDR3. This rearrangement joins TRBV5-1 to TRBJ1-5; TRBD1 might be the D (6 bases). This CDR3 comprises 18 residues. V lost 4 bases and J 1 base, leaving 21 bases between the germline ends. CDR1 is SGHRS and CDR2 is YFSETQ in the germline V gene. CDR3 DNA sequence: TGCGCCAGCAGCACCAGGACAGCCAAACCGAAGAGCAATCAGCCCCAGCATTTT. Its protein product is CASSTRTAKPKSNQPQHF.

The V and J genes are TRBV19 and TRBJ2-6; 11 bases are a match to TRBD1. The CDR3 runs to 17 residues. CDR1 and CDR2 from the germline V gene are LNHDA and SQIVND (reference sequence). The V segment lost 5 bases and the J segment 0 bases; nucleotides outside the gene matches: 3. CDR3 in amino acids: CASSSGTGGSGANVLTF. The CDR3 nucleotides read TGTGCCAGTAGTTCCGGGACAGGGGGCTCTGGGGCCAACGTCCTGACTTTC.

This clone has more than one count but fewer than ten. This sequence joins TRBV5-1 and TRBJ2-7; 8 nucleotides agree with TRBD1. Germline CDR1 and CDR2: SGHRS and YFSETQ. Trimming took 2 bases from V and 3 from J; bases not matched to a gene: 4. The CDR3 sequence is 14 residues long. CDR3: CASSFQGANYEQYF. As DNA, the CDR3 is TGCGCCAGCAGCTTCCAGGGGGCAAACTACGAGCAGTACTTC.